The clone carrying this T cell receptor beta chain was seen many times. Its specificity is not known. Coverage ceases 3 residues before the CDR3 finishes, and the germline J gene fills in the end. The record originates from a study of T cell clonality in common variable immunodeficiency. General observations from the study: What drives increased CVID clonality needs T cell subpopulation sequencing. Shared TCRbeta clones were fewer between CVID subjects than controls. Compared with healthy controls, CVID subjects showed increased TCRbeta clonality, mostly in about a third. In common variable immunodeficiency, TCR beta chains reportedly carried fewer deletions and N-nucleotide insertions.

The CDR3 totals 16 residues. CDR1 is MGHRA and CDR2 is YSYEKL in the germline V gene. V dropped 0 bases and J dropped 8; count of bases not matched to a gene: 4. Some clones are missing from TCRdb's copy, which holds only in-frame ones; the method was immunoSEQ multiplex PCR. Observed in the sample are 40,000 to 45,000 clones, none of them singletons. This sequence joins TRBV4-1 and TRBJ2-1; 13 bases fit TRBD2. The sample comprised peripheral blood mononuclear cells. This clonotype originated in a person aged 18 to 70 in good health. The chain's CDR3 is CASSQEGLAGRDEQFF. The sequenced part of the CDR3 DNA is TGCGCCAGCAGCCAAGAGGGACTAGCGGGACGTGATGAG.